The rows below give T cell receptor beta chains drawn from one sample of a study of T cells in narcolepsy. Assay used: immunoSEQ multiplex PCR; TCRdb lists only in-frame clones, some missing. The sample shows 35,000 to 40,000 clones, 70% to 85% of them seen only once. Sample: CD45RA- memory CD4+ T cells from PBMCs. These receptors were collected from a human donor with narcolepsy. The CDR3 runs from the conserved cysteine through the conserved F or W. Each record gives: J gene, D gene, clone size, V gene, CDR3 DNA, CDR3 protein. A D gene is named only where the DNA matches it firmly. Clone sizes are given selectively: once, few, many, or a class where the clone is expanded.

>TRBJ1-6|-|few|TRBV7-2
TGTGCCAGCAGCTTGGGAACGACGGGGAGCTCCTATAATTCACCCCTCCACTTT
CASSLGTTGSSYNSPLHF
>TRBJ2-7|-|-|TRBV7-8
TGTGCCAGCAGCTTAGGCTGGGATTACGAGCAGTACTTC
CASSLGWDYEQYF
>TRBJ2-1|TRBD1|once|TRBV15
TGTGCCACCAGCAGATTGGAGGGACAGGGTAGGAATGAGCAGTTCTTC
CATSRLEGQGRNEQFF
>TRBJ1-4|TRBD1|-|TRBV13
TGTGCCAGCAGCCCTGACCCGGGACAGGGGGGTGAAAAACTGTTTTTT
CASSPDPGQGGEKLFF
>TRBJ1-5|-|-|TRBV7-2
TGTGCCAGCAGCTGGACCAGCAATCAGCCCCAGCATTTT
CASSWTSNQPQHF
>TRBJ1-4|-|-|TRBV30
TGTGCCTGGAAGATAGGAGAAGAACTGTTTTTT
CAWKIGEELFF
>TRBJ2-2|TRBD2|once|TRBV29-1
TGCAGCGTTGGGGAGCGGGGGGGTTCCGGGGAGCTGTTTTTT
CSVGERGGSGELFF
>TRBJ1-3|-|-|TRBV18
TGTGCCAGCTCGCCGACCCGGGGTCTTGGAAACACCATATATTTT
CASSPTRGLGNTIYF
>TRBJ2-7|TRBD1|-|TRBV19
TGTGCCACTAAGACAGGGAGCTCCTACGAGCAGTACTTC
CATKTGSSYEQYF
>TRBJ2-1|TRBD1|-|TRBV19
TGTGCCAGTAGTACCCTCAGGAGACAGGGAAGGCTCTCCTACAATGAGCAGTTCTTC
CASSTLRRQGRLSYNEQFF
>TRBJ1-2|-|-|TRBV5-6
TGTGCCAGCAGCGTTTTGGATCGGGGCTATGGCTACACCTTC
CASSVLDRGYGYTF
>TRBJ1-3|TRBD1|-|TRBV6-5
TGTGCCAGCAGTTACTCGGGCAGGGGGCGAAACACCATATATTTT
CASSYSGRGRNTIYF
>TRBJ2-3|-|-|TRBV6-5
TGTGCCAGCAGAGCGGAATGGTCCACAGATACGCAGTATTTT
CASRAEWSTDTQYF
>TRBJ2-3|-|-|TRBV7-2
TGTGCCAGCAGTCCTACAGCGGCGGATACGCAGTATTTT
CASSPTAADTQYF
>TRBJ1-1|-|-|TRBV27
TGTGCCAGCAGTCGAGGACAATTCGGCGGCACTGAAGCTTTCTTT
CASSRGQFGGTEAFF
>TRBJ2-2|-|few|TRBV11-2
TGTGCCAGCAGCTTAGCGATCAACGGGGAGCTGTTTTTT
CASSLAINGELFF
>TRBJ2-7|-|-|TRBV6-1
TGTGCCAGCAGTGAACAGGGACAACTCTACGAGCAGTACTTC
CASSEQGQLYEQYF
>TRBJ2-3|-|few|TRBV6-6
TGTGCCAGCCAAACTACAGATACGCAGTATTTT
CASQTTDTQYF
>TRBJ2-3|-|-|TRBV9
TGTGCCAGCAGCGTAGGCTCAGGGGCCTACACAGATACGCAGTATTTT
CASSVGSGAYTDTQYF
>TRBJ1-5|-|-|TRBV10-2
TGCGCCAGCAGTGAGTACGTGGGGACGGCCCAGCATTTT
CASSEYVGTAQHF
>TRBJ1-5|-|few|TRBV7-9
TGTGCCAGCAGCTTCAGGGAGTGGCAGCCCCAGCATTTT
CASSFREWQPQHF
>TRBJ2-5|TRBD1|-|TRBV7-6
TGTGCCAGCAGCCTCATGTCGAGGGGGCTAGGGGAGACCCAGTACTTC
CASSLMSRGLGETQYF
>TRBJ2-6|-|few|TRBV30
TGTGCCTGGAGTGTTAAGGGGGCCAACGTCCTGACTTTC
CAWSVKGANVLTF
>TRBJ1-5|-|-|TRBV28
TGTGCCAGCAGTTTGTTGGGGGCAGGTAATCAGCCCCAGCATTTT
CASSLLGAGNQPQHF
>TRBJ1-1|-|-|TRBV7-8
TGTGCCAGCAGCTTAGAGAGGCGTGGGGGGCTGGACACTGAAGCTTTCTTT
CASSLERRGGLDTEAFF
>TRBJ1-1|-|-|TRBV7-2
TGTGCCAGCAGCGATCGGACAGAGGGCACTGAAGCTTTCTTT
CASSDRTEGTEAFF
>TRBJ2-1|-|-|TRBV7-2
TGTGCCAGCAGCTTAGCGTCTAACAGGGTTAATGAGCAGTTCTTC
CASSLASNRVNEQFF
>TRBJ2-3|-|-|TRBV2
TGTGCCAGCAGTGCCAGGGACGTGACAGATACGCAGTATTTT
CASSARDVTDTQYF
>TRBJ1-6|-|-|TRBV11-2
TGTGCCAGCAGCTTAGCTCGACAGACTAATTCACCCCTCCACTTT
CASSLARQTNSPLHF
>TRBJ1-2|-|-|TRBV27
TGTGCCAGCAGACAGGGAAACTATGGCTACACCTTC
CASRQGNYGYTF
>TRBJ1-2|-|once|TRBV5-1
TGCGCCAGCAGCTTGGGCAGGGATTATGGCTACACCTTC
CASSLGRDYGYTF
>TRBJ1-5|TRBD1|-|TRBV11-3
TGTGCCAGCAGCTCCCAGGGGGTTAGCAATCAGCCCCAGCATTTT
CASSSQGVSNQPQHF
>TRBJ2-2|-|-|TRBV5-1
TGCGCCAGCAGCTTGGAGGCCCTCCGAGGGGAGCTGTTTTTT
CASSLEALRGELFF
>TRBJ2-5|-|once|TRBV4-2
TGTGCCAGCAGCCAAGAAGGGGGGAGGGGAGTTGAGACCCAGTACTTC
CASSQEGGRGVETQYF
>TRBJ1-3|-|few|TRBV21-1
TGTGCCAGCAGCAAAGCTCGGGGGTCTGAAAACACCATATATTTT
CASSKARGSENTIYF
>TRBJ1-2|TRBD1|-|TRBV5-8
TGTGCCAGCAGCATCCAGGGGGCTGACTATGGCTACACCTTC
CASSIQGADYGYTF
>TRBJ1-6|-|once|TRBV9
TGTGCCAGCAGCGTAGTAAGTCAGGGTAACTCACCCCTCCACTTT
CASSVVSQGNSPLHF
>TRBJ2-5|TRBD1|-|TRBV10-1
TGCGCCAGCAGTAGGGACAGCCAAGAAACCCAGTACTTC
CASSRDSQETQYF
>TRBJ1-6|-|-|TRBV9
TGTGCCAGCAGCGTAGGGAGGGCCTATAATTCACCCCTCCACTTT
CASSVGRAYNSPLHF
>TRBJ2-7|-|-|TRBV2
TGTGCCACCGCCGGGACGTCAGCGCTAGGGTACTTC
CATAGTSALGYF
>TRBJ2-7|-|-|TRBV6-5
TGTGCCAGCAGTTATTGGGGAGAGAGCTCCTACGAGCAGTACTTC
CASSYWGESSYEQYF
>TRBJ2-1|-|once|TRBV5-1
TGCGCCAGCAGCTTGACGGTTAGCTCCTACAATGAGCAGTTCTTC
CASSLTVSSYNEQFF
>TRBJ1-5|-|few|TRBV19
TGTGCCAGTAGTACGCGGAGGGCGCATACCGGTCAGCCCCAGCATTTT
CASSTRRAHTGQPQHF
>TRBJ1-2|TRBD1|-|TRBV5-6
TGTGCCAGCAGCAGGGGACAGTCTGTCTATGGCTACACCTTC
CASSRGQSVYGYTF
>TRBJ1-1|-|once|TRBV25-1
TGTGCCACCCGGGGACTTGGGGGCCCTTTGGTTGAAGCTTTCTTT
CATRGLGGPLVEAFF
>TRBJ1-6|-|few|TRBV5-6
TGTGCCAGCAGCTTGGACAGGGTGGGTCGTTCACCCCTCCACTTT
CASSLDRVGRSPLHF
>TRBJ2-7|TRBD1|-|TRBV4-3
TGCGCCAGCAGCCAAGAACGGACAGGGGGTATAGGCGAGCAGTACTTC
CASSQERTGGIGEQYF
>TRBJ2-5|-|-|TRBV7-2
TGTGCCAGCAGCTACGAGGGGAGGACCCAGTACTTC
CASSYEGRTQYF
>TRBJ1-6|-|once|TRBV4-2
TGTGCCAGCAGCCAAGTCACACAGGGAGAGAGAAATTCACCCCTCCACTTT
CASSQVTQGERNSPLHF
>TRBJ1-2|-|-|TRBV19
TGTGCCAGTAGTATCGGCGGAGGGGGGAACTATGGCTACACCTTC
CASSIGGGGNYGYTF